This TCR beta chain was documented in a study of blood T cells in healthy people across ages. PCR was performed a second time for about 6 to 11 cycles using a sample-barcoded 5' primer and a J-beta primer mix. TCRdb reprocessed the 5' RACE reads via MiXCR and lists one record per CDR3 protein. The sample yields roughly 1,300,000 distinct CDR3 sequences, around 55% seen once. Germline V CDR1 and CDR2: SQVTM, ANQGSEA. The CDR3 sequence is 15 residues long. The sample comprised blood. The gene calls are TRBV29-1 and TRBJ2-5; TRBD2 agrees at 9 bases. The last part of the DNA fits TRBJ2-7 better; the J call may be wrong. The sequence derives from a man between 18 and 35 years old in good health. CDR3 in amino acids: CSVVLAGVISDEQYF. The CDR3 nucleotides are TGCAGCGTTGTATTAGCGGGAGTAATATCCGACGAGCAGTACTTC.